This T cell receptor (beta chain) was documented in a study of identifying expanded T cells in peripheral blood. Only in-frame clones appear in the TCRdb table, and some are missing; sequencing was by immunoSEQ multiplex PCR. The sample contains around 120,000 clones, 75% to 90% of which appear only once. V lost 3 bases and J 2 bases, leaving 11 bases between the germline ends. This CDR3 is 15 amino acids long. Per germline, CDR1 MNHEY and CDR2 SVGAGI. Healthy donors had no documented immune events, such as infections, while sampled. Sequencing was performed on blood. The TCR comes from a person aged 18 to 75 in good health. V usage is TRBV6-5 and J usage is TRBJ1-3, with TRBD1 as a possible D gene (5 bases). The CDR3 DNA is TGTGCCAGCAGTTATTCGGGGGAACCTGGAAACACCATATATTTT. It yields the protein CASSYSGEPGNTIYF.